The present T cell receptor beta chain was sequenced within a study of T cells in Graves' hyperthyroidism and ophthalmopathy. Using RNA transcripts as the source, TCR beta CDR3 regions were amplified. The TCR CDR3 first-round RT-PCR relied on the HTBI primer set. Using its own MiXCR run on the multiplex PCR reads, TCRdb lists one record per CDR3 protein. Of 610,000 or so distinct CDR3 sequences listed, under 60% are singletons. Newly diagnosed hyperthyroidism patients aged 18 to 65 years had disease lasting under 2 months. For the diagnoses, clinical symptoms, serum thyroxine and TRAb, thyroid ultrasound and orbital computed tomography were used. Study results and caveats: Ophthalmopathy and stable hyperthyroidism were told apart by a 13 V-J model. With a median lead of 6.5 months before onset, the model predicted ophthalmopathy.

This clonotype was seen ten or more times. Its antigen remains unidentified. The CDR3 sequence is 14 residues long. Trimming left V 2 bases short and J 1 base short, with 5 bases between. This clonotype was obtained from a woman aged 18 to 35 with Graves' hyperthyroidism. The sequenced sample consisted of peripheral blood or thyroid tissue (not recorded which). The gene calls are TRBV12-3 or TRBV12-4 and TRBJ1-4; D not certain. CDR3 bases: TGTGCCAGCAGTTTACGGGAAACTAATGAAAAACTGTTTTTT. It codes for CASSLRETNEKLFF.